This T cell receptor (beta chain) was retrieved from a study of vaccination and CD4 T cells after COVID-19 (dated by TCRdb to 2021 to 2024). General notes on the study: The convalescent cohort comprised six males and four females, including two Hispanic individuals, seven Caucasians, two Asians and one multiracial person. Participants got two doses of the Pfizer-BioNTech BNT162b2 vaccine (n=8) or two doses of the Moderna mRNA-1273 vaccine (n=2). Post-COVID blood samples were collected from convalescent patients a median of roughly 100 days after diagnosis, with a range of about 30 to 161 days. The time from the second vaccine dose to post-vaccine blood sampling had a median of roughly 72 days and ranged from about 12 to 250 days. The cultures were stimulated with overlapping spike peptide pools from SARS-CoV-2 and from the common cold coronaviruses HCoV-NL63, HCoV-OC43 and HCoV-229E. As controls, cultures received a CEFX viral epitope pool (the positive control), an HIV-1 Nef peptide pool (the negative control), or no peptide at all. In ten to eleven COVID-19 convalescent patients and a handful of infection-naive healthy vaccine recipients, the spike-specific CD4+ TCR repertoire before mRNA vaccination was compared with the repertoire after mRNA vaccination. Paper-wide results and their limitations: In convalescent patients, a median approximately 90% of post-vaccine SARS-CoV-2-reactive clones were detected only after vaccination, suggesting vaccine-specific priming. In convalescent patients, nearly all vaccine-specific clones (304 of 307) were found to be mono-reactive for SARS-CoV-2 spike rather than cross-reactive with common cold coronaviruses. The median number of SARS-CoV-2-reactive clonotypes rose from 20 to 25 after infection to 35 to 45 after vaccination, but the change was not significant. The number of convalescent patients in the study was relatively small, and the study did not examine early timepoints following natural infection.

Points on this clonotype: The antigen it recognizes is unknown. There are no base qualities to consult, and no much larger clone falls within one base.

Receptors were amplified or captured by PCR. DNA from cultured CD4+ T cells was subjected to TCR sequencing with the Oncomine TCR Beta short-read assay at the Johns Hopkins FTIC core. The QIAamp micro DNA kit was used to extract genomic DNA from the cultured CD4+ T cells. Oncomine TCR Beta libraries from cultured CD4+ T cells were pooled using unique dual indexes and sequenced on an Illumina iSeq 100. Processing in the source paper ran as follows. Non-productive sequences were filtered out, and CDR3s that did not start with C, did not end with F or W, or were shorter than 7 amino acids were discarded. The MANAFEST web application was used to identify antigen-specific clonotypes by comparing peptide-stimulated wells against reference wells and other culture wells. An FDR below 0.05, an odds ratio above 5, and a productive frequency above 0.1% in at least two of three replicate wells were required for clones to be considered positive. A clonotype was classed as cross-reactive if the clonotype showed significant expansion both in SARS-CoV-2 spike wells and in at least one common cold coronavirus spike condition. CDR3 homology was assessed with Levenshtein distances (stringdist) and unrooted phylogenetic trees (ape) in R version 3.6.1. Using fastp trimming at Q25 and MiXCR clonotype assembly, TCRdb reanalyzed the public sequencing data and kept in-frame beta chains. CDR3 protein sequences are deduplicated, and each keeps its most common genes and DNA. It is TCRdb's table, rather than the study itself, that gives the V and J calls and clone size. For this sample the table gives approximately 20,000 distinct CDR3 sequences, of which just under 80% were detected only once. 15% to 20% of the sample comes from the top ten.

The CDR3 runs 13 amino acids, cysteine and phenylalanine included. Left in the record is the CDR3 DNA by itself, 39 bases read in frame from the first base. Trimming takes 1 base from V and 4 bases from J, and the germline ends sit 8 bases apart. According to the germline V gene (reference sequence), CDR1 reads LNHNV and CDR2 reads YYDKDF. What this sample's treatment or condition label stands for: approximately 9-day PBMC culture with coronavirus spike peptide pools or control peptides (ViraFEST assay). The ViraFEST assay was used in the study, in which antigen-specific T cells were expanded with peptide pools and expanded clonotypes were subsequently identified by TCR sequencing. Negative nucleocapsid antibody tests taken both before and after vaccination confirmed that the healthy vaccine recipients had no prior SARS-CoV-2 infection. Each well held about 2 million PBMCs cultured in IMDM containing roughly 5.5% human AB serum and around 10 IU/ml IL-2, with 7.5 to 10 ug/ml peptide pools added. Half of the culture medium was replaced with fresh IL-2-containing medium on days 3 and 7. After about nine days of culture, CD4+ T cells were isolated by negative selection with the EasySep CD4+ T cell isolation kit. Ficoll-Paque Plus gradient centrifugation was used to isolate PBMCs from whole blood, and the isolated PBMCs were then either used fresh or cryopreserved at -140C. Culture conditions were generally each tested in triplicate wells.

The chain is assembled from TRBV15 and TRBJ2-7; confidence is insufficient to name the D gene. The TCR sequence derives from a human donor who received a COVID-19 vaccine. Here the sequenced sample was CD4+ T cells from blood, cultured in vitro, taken after SARS-CoV-2 vaccination. The CDR3 region has the sequence CATSRGVRYEQYF. The sequenced DNA is TGTGCCACCAGCAGAGGGGTGAGGTACGAGCAGTACTTC.